This T cell receptor (beta chain) was retrieved from a study of post-analysis software for immune sequencing data. At the level of the study: Patients had relapsing-remitting, secondary progressive or progressive-relapsing multiple sclerosis; some lacked subtype.

Regarding this clonotype: The antigen is unknown.

Trimming shortened V by 8 bases and J by 2 bases, and 14 bases separated the two germline ends. The CDR3 loop spans 13 amino acids. The germline V gene encodes CDR1 SQVTM and CDR2 ANQGSEA. Built from TCR beta cDNA, the libraries had unique molecular identifiers in them. Input populations of about 1 to 11 million T cells gave rise to 500,000 to 600,000 cDNA molecules. TCRdb re-called the PCR reads with MiXCR, one entry per CDR3 protein. Among approximately 630,000 distinct CDR3 sequences listed, 55% to 60% were seen once. Study outcomes and limitations: The study found significantly lower normalized Chao1 diversity in multiple sclerosis patients than in controls. Roughly five TRBV segments appeared more often in patients than in controls, and TRBV5-6, TRBV5-1 and TRBV20-1 were among these. Strong co-clustering by F measure was seen for same-batch samples.

The sequence was collected from a girl aged 2-10 years with multiple sclerosis. The V gene is TRBV29-1, the J gene TRBJ2-3, with a possible D match to TRBD1 (5 bases). The sequenced sample was blood. CDR3 sequence: CSPKTASTDTQYF. The CDR3 nucleotides are TGCAGCCCTAAGACAGCTTCCACAGATACGCAGTATTTT.